This TCR beta chain was recovered during a study of vaccination effects on CD4 cells after COVID-19. CDR3 length equals 13 residues. CDR1 is SNHLY and CDR2 is FYNNEI in the germline V gene. Trimming stripped 6 bases from V and 3 bases from J, with 11 bases between. After expansion with viral peptide pools in the ViraFEST assay, antigen-specific CD4+ T cells were sequenced. Culturing for approximately 10 days preceded CD4+ T cell isolation. Each participant was administered two doses of either the BNT162b2 or the mRNA-1273 vaccine. Clones were sequenced by immunoSEQ multiplex PCR, and TCRdb holds only the in-frame ones, with some missing. The sample carries 20,000 to 30,000 clones, 75% to 80% recorded once. To note about this clone: Its antigen remains unknown.

The genes are TRBV2 and TRBJ1-1, with D tentatively TRBD1 (5 bases). The sample was CD4+ T cells from PBMCs cultured with SARS-CoV-2 spike peptides, taken after COVID-19 vaccination. The receptor was isolated from a human donor who received a COVID-19 vaccine. Some clones in this sample may be carry-over from other donors' samples. The DNA of the CDR3 is TGTGCCAGCAGGCGGGGGTCGGACACTGAAGCTTTCTTT. Amino acid sequence: CASRRGSDTEAFF.